This T cell receptor beta chain was obtained from a study of blood T cell repertoires in COVID-19. Germline V gene sequence: CDR1 LGHDT, CDR2 YNNKEL (reference sequence). V shed 4 bases and J 6 bases; nucleotides not matched to a gene: 7. The CDR3 is 15 amino acids. Sequenced by immunoSEQ multiplex PCR; TCRdb stores in-frame clones only, minus some. The sample lists roughly 100,000 clones, approximately 88% occurring once. Only a few counts were recorded for this clone. The receptor was isolated from a human donor in a cohort sampled during active COVID-19. The chain uses TRBV3-1 (or the pseudogene TRBV3-2) and TRBJ2-7; 12 positions match TRBD2. Sequencing was done on a sample of peripheral blood. Written as DNA, the CDR3 is TGTGCCAGCAGCCGCGGGACTAGCGGGTGGGGCGAGCAGTACTTC. Its protein product is CASSRGTSGWGEQYF.